Following are 24 T cell receptor beta chains from one sample sequenced in a study of identical twins. TCRdb processed the 5' RACE reads anew with MiXCR; each CDR3 protein has one entry. The table has fewer than 550,000 distinct CDR3 sequences, 13% to 15% seen once. This sample also appeared in a second study, on yellow fever vaccine responses in identical twins.

The sequencing input was CD4+ T cells sorted from blood. These receptors were obtained from a young woman in good health.

The chain has TRBV2 and TRBJ1-6, with 7 bases that match TRBD1. The germline V gene encodes CDR1 SNHLY and CDR2 FYNNEI. This CDR3 has 13 amino acids. The ends lost 9 bases at V and 9 bases at J; junction bases unmatched: 8. The CDR3, as DNA: TGTGCCAGTACAGGGGAGTCCGTTTCACCCCTCCACTTT. Translation gives CASTGESVSPLHF.

In DNA form, the CDR3 reads TGTGCCAGCAGCCATCCTAGCGCGAACACCGGGGAGCTGTTTTTT. Translated, it gives CASSHPSANTGELFF. The chain couples TRBV4-2 to TRBJ2-2; D possibly corresponds to TRBD2 (6 bases). Germline CDR1 LGHNA, CDR2 YNFKEQ. Deletions cut 3 bases from V and 0 bases from J, with 8 bases between. The length of the CDR3 is 15 residues.

In this sample, this clonotype turned up a few times. The V gene is TRBV20-1, the J gene TRBJ2-3, with 7 bases matching TRBD2. Germline V lookup: CDR1 DFQATT, CDR2 SNEGSKA (reference sequence). The CDR3 extends over 13 amino acids. V lost 5 bases to trimming and J lost 5 bases; unmatched junction nucleotides: 7. The CDR3 DNA follows: TGCAGTGCTCAAGCGGGGCTGGTAGATACGCAGTATTTT. It translates to CSAQAGLVDTQYF.

This clonotype was seen only a few times. The V call is TRBV10-3, the J call TRBJ1-5; 7 bases are shared with TRBD1. Germline V gene sequence: CDR1 ENHRY, CDR2 SYGVKD. V was clipped by 10 bases and J by 0 bases; unmatched bases: 9. The CDR3 is 15 residues long. CDR3 loop: CATRGEQNSNQPQHF. In DNA, the CDR3 is TGTGCCACCAGGGGGGAACAGAATAGCAATCAGCCCCAGCATTTT.

The chain is built from TRBV20-1 and TRBJ2-1; 9 nucleotides agree with TRBD2. The CDR3 length is 18 residues. The germline gives CDR1 DFQATT, CDR2 SNEGSKA (reference sequence). V was pared by 2 bases and J by 4 bases, with 15 bases of the junction left unmatched. The CDR3 loop is CSARLNSGTSGPYNEQFF. The CDR3 DNA follows: TGCAGTGCTAGACTAAACAGTGGAACTAGCGGGCCTTACAATGAGCAGTTCTTC.

On this clonotype: One end of the junction varies from germline; a read error may be responsible. CDR3 in amino acids: CCARDEMGFRGGLETQYF. As DNA, the CDR3 is TGCTGTGCTAGAGATGAGATGGGTTTTAGGGGGGGATTGGAGACCCAGTACTTC. The gene calls are TRBV20-1 and TRBJ2-5; tentatively, D is TRBD2 (7 bases). Germline assignment: CDR1 DFQATT and CDR2 SNEGSKA (reference sequence). This CDR3 comprises 18 residues.

The rearrangement joins TRBV20-1 to TRBJ2-5; D uncertain. This CDR3 is 12 amino acids long. Germline V lookup: CDR1 DFQATT, CDR2 SNEGSKA (reference sequence). Deletions cut 8 bases from V and 5 bases from J, with 15 bases between. The CDR3 spells CSSSDGRETQYF. For the CDR3, the DNA is TGCAGTTCCTCCGACGGGCGGGAGACCCAGTACTTC.

In this sample, this clonotype turned up a few times. The chain employs TRBV27 and TRBJ2-7; 9 bases fit TRBD1. Per germline, CDR1 MNHEY and CDR2 SMNVEV (reference sequence). Unmatched junction bases numbered 12, after V lost 6 bases and J lost 3 bases. The CDR3 totals 16 residues. This CDR3 is CASSRNPTGGIYEQYF. CDR3 bases: TGTGCCAGCAGCCGCAACCCGACAGGGGGGATCTACGAGCAGTACTTC.

This chain connects TRBV5-1 to TRBJ1-1, with 7 bases that match TRBD1. Trimming at V came to 6 bases and at J to 1 base, leaving 9 bases not matched to a gene. The CDR3 length is 15 residues. Germline V gene sequence: CDR1 SGHRS, CDR2 YFSETQ. CDR3: CASTLGGVSNTEAFF. CDR3 coding DNA: TGCGCCAGCACCTTAGGGGGCGTCTCGAACACTGAAGCTTTCTTT.

This clonotype turned up a few times. The chain links TRBV10-3 to TRBJ2-1; D is uncertain. Trimming shortened V by 3 bases and J by 0 bases, and 9 bases separated the two germline ends. The CDR3 covers 15 residues. Germline-derived CDR1 and CDR2 are ENHRY and SYGVKD. CDR3 nucleotides: TGTGCCATCAGTGACCCGGAAGGCTCCTACAATGAGCAGTTCTTC. Its protein product is CAISDPEGSYNEQFF.

This clonotype was picked up a small number of times. The V and J genes are TRBV18 and TRBJ2-1; D assignment may be TRBD1 or TRBD2 (5 bases each). The CDR3 covers 15 residues. The germline gives CDR1 KGHSH, CDR2 LQKENI. V lost 0 bases, J lost 2 bases, and 8 bases lay in between. CDR3 DNA sequence: TGTGCCAGCTCACCACCGGGACCGACCTACAATGAGCAGTTCTTC. Amino acids: CASSPPGPTYNEQFF. Using reference TRBV18 and TRBJ2-1 for the parts outside the CDR3, the full variable domain is NAGVMQNPRHLVRRRGQEARLRCSPMKGHSHVYWYRQLPEEGLKFMVYLQKENIIDESGMPKERFSAEFPKEGPSILRIQQVVRGDSAAYFCASSPPGPTYNEQFFGPGTRLTVL.

The chain is built from TRBV5-1 and TRBJ2-7; possible D gene TRBD2, 6 bases. In germline, CDR1 is SGHRS, CDR2 YFSETQ. V was cut by 2 bases and J by 4 bases, with 13 bases left in between. CDR3 length: 14 amino acids. The CDR3: CASSLGTPDYEQYF. CDR3 nucleotides: TGCGCCAGCAGCTTAGGGACTCCGGATTACGAGCAGTACTTC.

This clonotype has only a few counts. The chain employs TRBV6-1 and TRBJ1-1, with D perhaps matching TRBD1 (5 bases). Germline V CDR1 and CDR2: MNHNS, SASEGT. V was clipped by 8 bases and J by 8 bases, with 15 bases between them. This CDR3 contains 12 residues. The CDR3 coding sequence is TGTGCCAGCGCCCTTGACCGGGACGAAGCTTTCTTT. It encodes CASALDRDEAFF.

The gene calls are TRBV7-3 and TRBJ2-1; TRBD1 is a possible D gene (5 bases). Germline CDR1 is SGHTA and CDR2 is FQGTGA. The V end was cut by 8 bases, the J end by 5 bases, with 16 bases between. The CDR3 loop spans 14 amino acids. The CDR3 region is CASSRAGIDNEQFF. The CDR3, as DNA: TGTGCCAGCTCCCGAGCAGGGATAGACAATGAGCAGTTCTTC. The entire variable domain, with the rest obtained from reference TRBV7-3 and TRBJ2-1, is as follows: GAGVSQTPSNKVTEKGKYVELRCDPISGHTALYWYRQSLGQGPEFLIYFQGTGAADDSGLPNDRFFAVRPEGSVSTLKIQRTERGDSAVYLCASSRAGIDNEQFFGPGTRLTVL.

There are many counts of this clonotype. This sequence joins TRBV29-1 and TRBJ2-4; D gene ambiguous. Trimming pared 1 base from V and 2 bases from J, leaving 9 bases between. The germline CDR1 and CDR2 sequences are SQVTM and ANQGSEA. There are 14 residues in the CDR3. Here the CDR3 reads CSVEGAGPKNIQYF. For the CDR3, the DNA is TGCAGCGTTGAAGGGGCCGGGCCCAAAAACATTCAGTACTTC.

This clonotype has a handful of counts. The chain uses TRBV12-3 or TRBV12-4 and TRBJ2-4; D is unclear. V was cut by 2 bases and J by 1 base, with 6 bases left in between. The CDR3 runs to 14 residues. CDR3 nucleotide sequence: TGTGCCAGCAGTTTATTGGGGGCCAAAAACATTCAGTACTTC. Translated: CASSLLGAKNIQYF.

This rearrangement joins TRBV7-9 to TRBJ2-5; 7 bases are a match to TRBD1. From germline, CDR1 is SEHNR and CDR2 FQNEAQ (reference sequence). With V trimmed by 5 bases and J by 5 bases, 11 bases remained unmatched. The CDR3 length is 15 residues. CDR3 DNA: TGTGCCAGCAGCCCGAACCGGGACAGACGGGAGACCCAGTACTTC. Encoded protein: CASSPNRDRRETQYF.

This clonotype was picked up a small number of times. This chain's CDR3 is CASSLEVANLWEQYF. The CDR3 DNA sequence: TGTGCCAGCAGCTTGGAGGTAGCCAACCTCTGGGAGCAGTACTTC. The J gene is TRBJ2-7, the V gene TRBV5-5, with D unclear. There are 15 residues in the CDR3. The V gene lost 0 bases and the J gene lost 7 bases, with 17 bases spanning the gap. Germline CDR1 is SGHKS and CDR2 is YYEKEE (reference sequence).

This clonotype was seen ten or more times. The chain carries TRBV10-3 and TRBJ2-5, with 9 bases that match TRBD2. Germline CDR1 is ENHRY and CDR2 is SYGVKD. This CDR3 has 13 residues. Germline trimming cut 6 bases from V and 3 bases from J; bases unmatched to any gene: 2. DNA for the CDR3: TGTGCCATCAGGGCTAGCGGGGAAGAGACCCAGTACTTC. It codes for CAIRASGEETQYF.

The table lists this clonotype with many counts. The chain joins TRBV5-1 to TRBJ2-2; 7 positions agree with TRBD1. The CDR3 runs 16 residues. Germline-derived CDR1 and CDR2 are SGHRS and YFSETQ. Trimming cost V 4 bases and J 0 bases; bases outside gene matches: 6. In DNA form, the CDR3 reads TGCGCCAGCAGCGCTCCACAGGGGCCGAACACCGGGGAGCTGTTTTTT. Residues: CASSAPQGPNTGELFF.

This clonotype showed up just a few times. The rearrangement links TRBV28 to TRBJ1-1; D possibly corresponds to TRBD1 (6 bases). V lost 2 bases, J lost 4 bases, and 14 bases lay in between. Germline V gene data show CDR1 as MDHEN and CDR2 as SYDVKM. This CDR3 has 15 amino acids. The DNA for the CDR3 is TGTGCCAGCAGTTTACCATCAGGAGGGGGCACTGAAGCTTTCTTT. Translating it yields CASSLPSGGGTEAFF.

The V gene is TRBV5-1, the J gene TRBJ2-5; the match to TRBD1 covers 7 bases. CDR3 length equals 15 residues. After removal of 4 bases from V and 5 bases from J, the junction contained 11 bases not matched to a gene. Germline V gene data show CDR1 as SGHRS and CDR2 as YFSETQ. CDR3 amino acids: CASSTPGTASETQYF. CDR3 in DNA: TGCGCCAGCAGCACCCCCGGGACAGCTAGCGAGACCCAGTACTTC.

In its sample, this clonotype was seen a few times. Here the CDR3 DNA reads TGTGCCAGCAGCTATACAGGGGGAAATCAGCCCCAGCATTTT. Translated, it gives CASSYTGGNQPQHF. This chain uses TRBV12-3 or TRBV12-4 with TRBJ1-5, with TRBD1 matching over 8 bases. The CDR3 runs 14 residues. With V trimmed by 6 bases and J by 4 bases, 5 bases remained unmatched.

This clonotype was picked up a small number of times. The V gene is TRBV2, the J gene TRBJ1-5; no clear D. The CDR3 spans 15 residues. Trimming removed 5 bases at V and 1 base at J, with 12 bases between. Germline-derived CDR1 and CDR2 are SNHLY and FYNNEI. CDR3 amino acids: CASSLAELSNQPQHF. CDR3 in DNA: TGTGCCAGCAGTTTGGCAGAACTGAGCAATCAGCCCCAGCATTTT.